Sequencing of this T cell receptor beta chain was carried out in a study of shared clonotypes between healthy human individuals. To note about this clone: What it binds is not known.

Libraries were prepared by immunoSEQ multiplex PCR; TCRdb keeps only in-frame clonotypes and omits some of them. The top ten hold 0.3% to 0.4% of the sample, which has 2 million to 2.5 million clones, approximately 93% seen once. CD45RA-negative memory and CD45RA+ naive subsets were split from the CD4+ cells. Study-wide findings and caveats: Across several donors, naive CD4 shared 5% to 6%, naive CD8 3% to 3.5%, memory CD4 more than 2%, memory CD8 under 0.5%. An anticipated effect of sequencing depth on clonotype sharing among donors was recognized. Rarefaction demonstrated incomplete sorted-subset sequencing despite large depth.

The sample comprised naive CD4+ T cells from PBMCs. Sample subset: CD45RA+ positively selected. This TCR was sampled from a man between 18 and 29 years old in good health. Some clones in this sample may be carry-over from other donors' samples.

In DNA form, the CDR3 reads TGTGCCTGGAGTGGACAGGGTCCTCGCTCTGGAAACACCATATATTTT. It translates to CAWSGQGPRSGNTIYF. This chain joins TRBV30 and TRBJ1-3; 7 nucleotides line up with TRBD1. This CDR3 has 16 amino acids. CDR1 is GTSNPN, CDR2 SVGIG, per germline (reference sequence). J was trimmed by 0 bases and V by 1 base; bases with no gene match: 6.